These T cell receptor beta chains were read from a single sample in a study of T-cell reconstitution after alpha-beta-depleted transplantation in children. TCRdb itself ran the PCR reads through MiXCR, one entry per CDR3 protein. The table has about 130,000 distinct CDR3 sequences, 8% to 10% seen once. Sample: PBMCs, mostly from graft donor cells, taken 180 days after TCRalphabeta/CD19-depleted stem cell transplant. The receptors were sampled from a girl less than two years old who had a stem cell transplant for combined immunodeficiency, so the T cells may come from the graft donor. The CDR3 runs from the conserved cysteine through the conserved F or W.

>TRBV10-3|TRBJ2-3
CAISAHRGTDTQYF
>TRBV5-1|TRBJ2-2
CASSPGTERTGELFF
>TRBV12-3/TRBV12-4|TRBJ2-1
CASSPQGYNEQFF
>TRBV29-1|TRBJ2-3
CSVERTPTDTQYF
>TRBV20-1|TRBJ1-4
CSARQSSPTNEKLFF
>TRBV7-2|TRBJ2-5
CASSLARGSQETQYF
>TRBV5-1|TRBJ2-7
CASQRDQGPYEQYF
>TRBV3-1|TRBJ2-7
CASSQTSGLYYEQYF
>TRBV12-3/TRBV12-4|TRBJ1-5
CASSLTQGIGNQPQHF
>TRBV20-1|TRBJ1-5
CSARRTGGGQPQHF
>TRBV5-1|TRBJ1-1
CASSLLTGLNTEAFF
>TRBV7-9|TRBJ2-7
CASSSLGIAGSEQYF
>TRBV7-2|TRBJ2-3
CASSLLAGGPDTQYF
>TRBV28|TRBJ2-6
CASSIPGQLSGANVLTF
>TRBV5-1|TRBJ2-7
CASSLDASEQYF
>TRBV10-3|TRBJ2-1
CAIRGQGDNEQFF
>TRBV9|TRBJ2-7
CASSFRDSLEQYF
>TRBV27|TRBJ1-1
CASSSGRIAFF
>TRBV20-1|TRBJ2-3
CSASLGRVGTDTQYF
>TRBV5-1|TRBJ2-7
CASSPGTGIYEQYF
>TRBV12-3/TRBV12-4|TRBJ2-4
CASSPFQGSIGIQYF
>TRBV12-3/TRBV12-4|TRBJ2-6
CASSLTHPGANVLTF
>TRBV24-1|TRBJ2-5
CATTGGHQETQYF
>TRBV7-3|TRBJ2-5
CASSLNGERETQYF
>TRBV20-1|TRBJ1-6
CSARDRQGGSYNSPLHF
>TRBV19|TRBJ2-1
CASTRTRDSYNEQFF
>TRBV5-1|TRBJ2-5
CASSLVEGRETQYF
>TRBV11-2|TRBJ2-7
CASSLEGSSGSSSYEQYF
>TRBV5-1|TRBJ1-4
CASSSPGDEKLFF
>TRBV20-1|TRBJ2-1
CSAQSGGRAHEQFF
>TRBV12-3/TRBV12-4|TRBJ2-4
CASSLSGRAAKNIQYF
>TRBV6-2/TRBV6-3|TRBJ2-7
CASTESFEQYF
>TRBV6-1|TRBJ2-1
CATKRGASYNEQFF
>TRBV20-1|TRBJ2-1
CSAHNRGRYSDGSYNEQFF
>TRBV20-1|TRBJ1-1
CSARDLIRTMNTEAFF
>TRBV24-1|TRBJ2-1
CATSDTGTGNEQFF
>TRBV7-9|TRBJ2-7
CASSLSRTGGYEQYF
>TRBV6-2/TRBV6-3|TRBJ1-2
CASSYFEGVYNYGYTF
>TRBV29-1|TRBJ2-7
CSVKGASSYEQYF
>TRBV7-2|TRBJ2-2
CASSLGFGLANTGELFF
>TRBV12-3/TRBV12-4|TRBJ1-4
CASSLDSFGTAPNEKLFF
>TRBV5-1|TRBJ2-4
CASSPEGRLAKNIQYF
>TRBV10-3|TRBJ2-7
CAIENGRGGRYEQYF
>TRBV5-8|TRBJ2-3
CASSLNGREVDTQYF
>TRBV4-3|TRBJ2-5
CASSQENRGETQYF
>TRBV24-1|TRBJ2-3
CATSDLRGDTQYF
>TRBV27|TRBJ2-5
CASSPLEYQETQYF
>TRBV5-1|TRBJ1-4
CASSFSGTVDEKLFF
>TRBV5-6|TRBJ1-5
CASSLARGGIQPQHF
>TRBV11-1|TRBJ1-6
CASSLGTSRSPLHF
>TRBV6-1|TRBJ2-3
CASSILVGATDTQYF
>TRBV18|TRBJ2-7
CASSPWTGRGTSGSHEQYF
>TRBV7-2|TRBJ2-3
CASSTNRETTDTQYF
>TRBV30|TRBJ2-5
CAWSVGNHETQYF
>TRBV20-1|TRBJ1-5
CSARDVFQGNQPQHF
>TRBV7-6|TRBJ2-6
CASSLIWALCRQTSSGANVLTF
>TRBV29-1|TRBJ2-1
CSVTGADEQFF
>TRBV12-3/TRBV12-4|TRBJ1-5
CASSLASPGNQPQHF